The next 24 T cell receptor beta chains were all read from a single sample in a study of blood T cell repertoires in COVID-19. Assay: immunoSEQ multiplex PCR; the TCRdb copy retains only in-frame clones and omits some. Found here are 200,000 or so clones, roughly 79% of them singletons; the top ten hold approximately 12%. Sequencing was carried out using peripheral blood. The receptors stem from a woman aged 80 or older with COVID-19, enrolled during active disease.

The V gene is TRBV7-6, the J gene TRBJ2-5; TRBD1 is a possible D gene (5 bases). The CDR3 sequence is 14 residues long. The V end lost 0 bases, the J end lost 3 bases, and 8 bases lay between the germline ends. CDR1 is SGHVS and CDR2 is FNYEAQ in the germline V gene. CDR3 nucleotide sequence: TGTGCCAGCAGCTTAGCAATGACAGAAGAGACCCAGTACTTC. Amino acids: CASSLAMTEETQYF.

The chain joins TRBV11-3 to TRBJ2-7; unclear D gene. Per germline, CDR1 SGHNT and CDR2 YENEEA. The CDR3 length is 13 residues. Trimming took off 1 base at V and 3 bases at J, with 7 bases between the two ends. As DNA, the CDR3 is TGTGCCAGCAGCTTAGGAGGTGACTACGAGCAGTACTTC. This sequence encodes CASSLGGDYEQYF.

In its sample, this clone was seen many times. This chain joins TRBV19 and TRBJ2-7; 10 bases map to TRBD1. The junction had 5 bases not matched to a gene; V was cut back by 4 bases and J by 2 bases. The CDR3 sequence is 15 residues long. Germline V gene sequence: CDR1 LNHDA, CDR2 SQIVND (reference sequence). CDR3 in amino acids: CASSTPGQGTYEQYF. The CDR3 nucleotides read TGTGCCAGTAGTACCCCGGGACAGGGGACCTACGAGCAGTACTTC.

This clone has a single count. The chain has TRBV19 and TRBJ1-5; TRBD1 is a possible D gene (5 bases). The CDR3 runs 15 residues. CDR1 LNHDA and CDR2 SQIVND come from the germline V gene (reference sequence). V dropped 3 bases and J dropped 1 base, with 10 bases sitting between them. CDR3 sequence (DNA): TGTGCCAGTAGTATTTCAGGGTGGAGCAATCAGCCCCAGCATTTT. It yields the protein CASSISGWSNQPQHF.

The gene calls are TRBV28 and TRBJ2-3; 9 positions agree with TRBD2. This CDR3 has 18 amino acids. With V trimmed by 9 bases and J by 1 base, 17 bases remained unmatched. Per germline, CDR1 MDHEN and CDR2 SYDVKM. The CDR3 protein is CASASFVSSGGRTDTQYF. As DNA, the CDR3 is TGTGCCAGTGCTTCGTTTGTGTCCAGCGGGGGGCGCACAGATACGCAGTATTTT. The full variable domain, its missing parts supplied by reference TRBV28 and TRBJ2-3, is DVKVTQSSRYLVKRTGEKVFLECVQDMDHENMFWYRQDPGLGLRLIYFSYDVKMKEKGDIPEGYSVSREKKERFSLILESASTNQTSMYLCASASFVSSGGRTDTQYFGPGTRLTVL.

The rearrangement joins TRBV6-5 to TRBJ2-1; TRBD2 matches 7 bases. The CDR3 has 15 amino acids. Trimming took 6 bases from V and 4 from J; bases not matched to a gene: 9. Germline CDR1 reads MNHEY; CDR2 reads SVGAGI. CDR3 protein: CASSSRGEGYNEQFF. The CDR3 coding sequence is TGTGCCAGCAGCTCCCGTGGGGAGGGATACAATGAGCAGTTCTTC.

The gene calls are TRBV6-5 and TRBJ1-1, with D tentatively TRBD1 (5 bases). This CDR3 is built from 14 residues. Trimming pared 4 bases from V and 0 bases from J, leaving 9 bases between. CDR1 MNHEY and CDR2 SVGAGI come from the germline V gene. The CDR3 spells CASSSGRMNTEAFF. The CDR3 bases are TGTGCCAGCAGTTCAGGGAGGATGAACACTGAAGCTTTCTTT.

This clone has just one count. The CDR3 region has the DNA TGTGCCAGCAGTGAGGGGGAGGGGTGGACCTATGGCTACACCTTC. Protein product: CASSEGEGWTYGYTF. The genes are TRBV6-1 and TRBJ1-2, with a weak D call TRBD1 (5 bases). V was shortened by 3 bases and J by 4 bases, with 15 bases between the two germline ends. CDR1 is MNHNS, CDR2 SASEGT, per germline. The CDR3 runs 15 residues.

The rearrangement joins TRBV5-8 to TRBJ1-6; no clear D gene. The V gene's germline CDR1 is SGHTS and CDR2 YDEGEE. Between the trimmed V and J ends, which lost 1 base and 7 bases, there was a span of 9 bases. The CDR3 length is 14 residues. The CDR3 DNA follows: TGTGCCAGCAGCTTGATTTTCCCGAATTCACCCCTCCACTTT. This encodes CASSLIFPNSPLHF.

The rearrangement joins TRBV6-5 to TRBJ1-2; D not resolved. V shed 6 bases and J shed 4 bases, with 12 bases lying between them. Per germline, CDR1 MNHEY and CDR2 SVGAGI. This CDR3 region has 13 residues. CDR3 nucleotides: TGTGCCAGCAGACCGACGGGTTCCTATGGCTACACCTTC. The encoded protein is CASRPTGSYGYTF.

The V and J genes are TRBV11-2 and TRBJ1-6; 7 nucleotides match TRBD1. Germline lookup yields CDR1 SGHAT and CDR2 FQNNGV. With 0 bases clipped from V and 13 bases from J, the junction kept 15 bases outside the gene matches. CDR3 length: 17 amino acids. The CDR3 spells CASSLDDRGRGRSPLHF. In nucleotides, the CDR3 is TGTGCCAGCAGCTTAGATGATCGGGGAAGGGGGCGCAGTCCCCTCCACTTT.

The gene calls are TRBV28 and TRBJ1-5; TRBD1 is a possible D gene (5 bases). Germline-derived CDR1 and CDR2 are MDHEN and SYDVKM. CDR3 length: 15 residues. Trimming stripped 10 bases from V and 0 bases from J, with 16 bases between. CDR3 sequence: CATERGGYSNQPQHF. Written as DNA, the CDR3 is TGTGCCACCGAAAGGGGCGGTTATAGCAATCAGCCCCAGCATTTT.

The chain combines TRBV6-5 with TRBJ1-1, with 7 bases aligning to TRBD1. The length of the CDR3 is 14 residues. The germline gives CDR1 MNHEY, CDR2 SVGAGI. V was clipped by 7 bases and J by 4 bases; unmatched bases: 9. The CDR3 sequence is CASTPQGTVTEAFF. CDR3 nucleotide sequence: TGTGCCAGCACACCACAGGGGACGGTCACTGAAGCTTTCTTT.

The chain recombines TRBV15 with TRBJ2-1; D is possibly TRBD2 (5 bases). The ends were cut back, 2 bases at V and 6 bases at J, with 11 bases in the middle. Germline V gives CDR1 LNHNV, CDR2 YYDKDF (reference sequence). CDR3 length: 14 amino acids. CDR3 residues: CATSRRGFSNEQFF. The DNA for the CDR3 is TGTGCCACCAGCAGACGGGGTTTCAGCAATGAGCAGTTCTTC.

The rearrangement links TRBV7-9 to TRBJ2-5, with 9 bases fitting TRBD1. Losses at the gene ends were 2 bases for V and 2 bases for J; bases not matched to a gene: 15. The V gene's germline CDR1 is SEHNR and CDR2 FQNEAQ (reference sequence). There are 19 residues in the CDR3. The CDR3, as DNA: TGTGCCAGCAGCTTACCCTCCGGACAGGGGCCGTCAATACAAGAGACCCAGTACTTC. Its translation: CASSLPSGQGPSIQETQYF. The full variable domain, with the rest looked up from reference TRBV7-9 and TRBJ2-5, is DTGVSQNPRHKITKRGQNVTFRCDPISEHNRLYWYRQTLGQGPEFLTYFQNEAQLEKSRLLSDRFSAERPKGSFSTLEIQRTEQGDSAMYLCASSLPSGQGPSIQETQYFGPGTRLLVL.

This sequence joins TRBV6-5 and TRBJ2-7; possibly TRBD1 for D (6 bases). Trimming left V 5 bases short and J 2 bases short, with 13 bases between. This CDR3 is built from 14 residues. The germline V gene encodes CDR1 MNHEY and CDR2 SVGAGI. CDR3 DNA: TGTGCCAGCAGTCCCAGGGGCTACACCTACGAGCAGTACTTC. It encodes CASSPRGYTYEQYF.

This sequence joins TRBV27 and TRBJ2-7; 7 nucleotides match TRBD2. The CDR3 is 17 residues long. Losses at the gene ends were 4 bases for V and 0 bases for J; bases not matched to a gene: 12. Germline lookup yields CDR1 MNHEY and CDR2 SMNVEV (reference sequence). The DNA for the CDR3 is TGTGCCAGCAGTTCCCTAGGGTTGGGGGGGAGCTCCTACGAGCAGTACTTC. It yields the protein CASSSLGLGGSSYEQYF.

The V call is TRBV7-2, the J call TRBJ2-1; 9 nucleotides line up with TRBD1. This CDR3 contains 16 residues. The junction had 9 bases not matched to a gene; V was cut back by 5 bases and J by 4 bases. Looked up from germline, CDR1 is SGHTA and CDR2 is FQGNSA. CDR3 loop: CASSLRTGATYNEQFF. The CDR3 DNA reads as TGTGCCAGCAGCCTAAGGACAGGGGCGACATACAATGAGCAGTTCTTC.

The chain recombines TRBV1 with TRBJ1-2; the table assigns TRBD1, which was not confirmed against the DNA. TRBV1 is annotated as a pseudogene. The CDR3 loop spans 13 amino acids. The CDR3 sequence: CTSSPGTPYGYTF. The CDR3 DNA follows: TGCACCAGCAGCCCCGGGACACCCTATGGCTACACCTTC.

V usage is TRBV29-1 and J usage is TRBJ2-2, with D possibly matching TRBD1 (5 bases). Trimming removed 2 bases from V and 6 bases from J, with 10 bases in between. Germline loops: CDR1 SQVTM, CDR2 ANQGSEA. This CDR3 contains 13 residues. CDR3 sequence reads: CSVEKGQPGELFF. CDR3 sequence (DNA): TGCAGCGTTGAAAAGGGGCAGCCCGGGGAGCTGTTTTTT.

The chain recombines TRBV5-6 with TRBJ1-5; TRBD1 might be the D (6 bases). Trimming removed 1 base from V and 4 bases from J, with 6 bases in between. The germline gives CDR1 SGHDT, CDR2 YYEEEE. This CDR3 region has 13 residues. CDR3 sequence reads: CASSLRGNQPQHF. As DNA, the CDR3 is TGTGCCAGCAGCTTGAGGGGGAATCAGCCCCAGCATTTT.

The J gene is TRBJ2-7, the V gene TRBV10-1; the D gene is possibly TRBD2 (6 bases). CDR1 and CDR2 from the germline V gene are WNHNN and SYGVQD (reference sequence). The V gene lost 7 bases and the J gene lost 0 bases, with 28 bases spanning the gap. This CDR3 has 19 residues. Written as DNA, the CDR3 is TGCGCCAGCATTGGTGGGGAAGCCGTCAATCGGGGGTCCTCCTACGAGCAGTACTTC. As protein: CASIGGEAVNRGSSYEQYF.

The chain is built from TRBV7-8 and TRBJ1-6; D is perhaps TRBD1 (5 bases). The V end lost 0 bases, the J end lost 3 bases, and 9 bases lay between the germline ends. The CDR3 extends over 16 amino acids. Germline-derived CDR1 and CDR2 are SGHVS and FQNEAQ. The CDR3 region is CASSLADNIYNSPLHF. The CDR3 DNA reads as TGTGCCAGCAGCTTAGCGGACAACATCTATAATTCACCCCTCCACTTT. Looking up the rest from reference TRBV7-8 and TRBJ1-6 gives the full variable domain: GAGVSQSPRYKVAKRGQDVALRCDPISGHVSLFWYQQALGQGPEFLTYFQNEAQLDKSGLPSDRFFAERPEGSVSTLKIQRTQQEDSAVYLCASSLADNIYNSPLHFGNGTRLTVT.

V gene TRBV5-1 combines with J gene TRBJ1-2; 9 nucleotides agree with TRBD1. Per germline, CDR1 SGHRS and CDR2 YFSETQ. Trimming took 0 bases from V and 7 from J; bases not matched to a gene: 10. The CDR3 is 16 amino acids. The CDR3 loop is CASSLVTGGRESGYTF. CDR3 coding DNA: TGCGCCAGCAGCTTGGTAACAGGGGGCCGAGAAAGTGGCTACACCTTC.